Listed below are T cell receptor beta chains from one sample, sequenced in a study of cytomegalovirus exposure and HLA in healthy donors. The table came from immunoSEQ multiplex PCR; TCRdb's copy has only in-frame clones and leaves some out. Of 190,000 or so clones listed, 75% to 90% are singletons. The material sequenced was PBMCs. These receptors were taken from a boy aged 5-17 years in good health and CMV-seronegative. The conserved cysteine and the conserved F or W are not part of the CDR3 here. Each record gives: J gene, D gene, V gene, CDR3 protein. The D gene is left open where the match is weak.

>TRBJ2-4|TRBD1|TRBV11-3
ASSLGAGTGGSRAKNIQY
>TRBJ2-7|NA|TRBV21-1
ASSKSGTRELSYEQY
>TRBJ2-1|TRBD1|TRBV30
AWSRTGPDEQF
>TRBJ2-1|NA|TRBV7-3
ASSSSGLLGDEQF
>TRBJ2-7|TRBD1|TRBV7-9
SSSSSGTVVNEQY
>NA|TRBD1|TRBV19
ASSIAEDRPSYEQY
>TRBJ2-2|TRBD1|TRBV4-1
ASSHTGVFDTGKLF
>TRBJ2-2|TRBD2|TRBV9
ASRPGGADTGELF
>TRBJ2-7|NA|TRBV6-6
ASSYGGQRSTYEQY
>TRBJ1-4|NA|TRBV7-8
ASRSVATNEKLF
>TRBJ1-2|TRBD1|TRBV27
ASSPLGQGLGGYT
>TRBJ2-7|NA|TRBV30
AWKDRRAYEQY
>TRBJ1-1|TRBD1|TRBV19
ASSRPGQGGLGTEAF
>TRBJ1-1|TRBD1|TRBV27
ASSLTGINTEAF
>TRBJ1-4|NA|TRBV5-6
ASSLALGQGNEKLF
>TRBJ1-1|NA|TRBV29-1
SVGHILLNTEAF
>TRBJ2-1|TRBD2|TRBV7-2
ASITPGLAGVGEQF
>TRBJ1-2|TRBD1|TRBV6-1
ASRQDRGPYGYT
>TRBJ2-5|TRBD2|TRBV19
ASSLVAGGMGTQY
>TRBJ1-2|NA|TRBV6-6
ASSSQVPTYGYT
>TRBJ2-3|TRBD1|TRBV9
ASSSTGASTDTQY
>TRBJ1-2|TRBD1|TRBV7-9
SSSGGGGTDYYGYT
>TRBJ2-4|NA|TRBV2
ASSIMALAKNIQY
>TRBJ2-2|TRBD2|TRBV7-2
ASSLTSGRAGTGELF
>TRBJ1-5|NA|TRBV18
ASSLGDQPQH
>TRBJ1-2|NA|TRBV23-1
ASTQGPSGNGYT
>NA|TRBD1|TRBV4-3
ASSHNRDRGHEQY
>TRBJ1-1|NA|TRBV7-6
ASSSGDWNRGAF
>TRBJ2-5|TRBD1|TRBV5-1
ASSGTGPYQETQY
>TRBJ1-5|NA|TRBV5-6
ASSFGTGRNQPQH
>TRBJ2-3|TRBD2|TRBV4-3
ASRRTSGESTDTQY
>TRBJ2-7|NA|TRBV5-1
ASSYKVLGLISYEQY
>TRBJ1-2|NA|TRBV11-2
ASSLAGMYGYT
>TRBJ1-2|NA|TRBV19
ASRDPQGRGYT
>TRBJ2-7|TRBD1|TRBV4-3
ASSQDLWTGVGEQY
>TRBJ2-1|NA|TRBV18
ASSLILDSYNEQF
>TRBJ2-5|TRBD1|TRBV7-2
ASSQGASEEETQY
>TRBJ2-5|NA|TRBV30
AWSVQGQETQY
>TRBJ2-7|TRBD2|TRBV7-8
ASRRSGGSLYEQY
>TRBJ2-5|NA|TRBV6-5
ASKTGISQETQY
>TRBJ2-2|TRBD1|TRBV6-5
ASSRQGALTGELF
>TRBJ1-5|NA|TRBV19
ASSGQVNQPQH
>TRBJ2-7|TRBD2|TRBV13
ASSFLVTTGGIYEQY
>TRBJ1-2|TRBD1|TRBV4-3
ASSRTPGQDVWGYT
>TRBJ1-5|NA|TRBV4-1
ASSRAWEGQPQH
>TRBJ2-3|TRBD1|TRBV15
ATSLWTGVLDTQY
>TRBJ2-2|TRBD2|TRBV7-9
ASSLSRLAENTGELF
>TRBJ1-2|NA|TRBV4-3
ASSQGLQANYGYT
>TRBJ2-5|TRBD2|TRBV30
AWSAGTSGSETQY
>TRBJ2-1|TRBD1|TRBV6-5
ASSGDSYNEQF
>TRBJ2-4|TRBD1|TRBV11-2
ASSLVRQGQGVWGNIQY
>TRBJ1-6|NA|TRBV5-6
ASSVPGSRSPLH
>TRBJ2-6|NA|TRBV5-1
ASSFWSEQGGTGANVLT
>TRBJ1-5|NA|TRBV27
ASSLGGYQPQH
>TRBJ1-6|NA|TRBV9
ASSVLYNSPLH
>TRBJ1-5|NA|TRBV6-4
ASSAEGGSNQPQH
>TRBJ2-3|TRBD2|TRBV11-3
ASAWGLAGGTSTDTQY
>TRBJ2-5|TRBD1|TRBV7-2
ASSFATGLETQY
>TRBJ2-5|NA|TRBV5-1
ASSLGVGQKETQY